This entry lists 28 T cell receptor beta chains sequenced from one sample in a study of identical twins. TCRdb ran MiXCR on the 5' RACE reads and lists one entry per CDR3 protein. The sample lists about 190,000 distinct CDR3 sequences, more than 15% occurring once. The sample also formed part of further work on T cells expressing NK-cell markers.

The specimen sequenced was CD8+ T cells sorted from blood. The source is a woman between 18 and 30 years old in good health.

This clonotype was seen a few times. This chain joins TRBV5-6 and TRBJ2-7, with TRBD2 matching over 9 bases. Germline V gene data show CDR1 as SGHDT and CDR2 as YYEEEE. The CDR3 sequence is 15 residues long. J was trimmed by 7 bases and V by 4 bases; bases with no gene match: 12. The CDR3 protein is CASSQSPGLAREQYF. CDR3 DNA: TGTGCCAGCAGCCAGTCTCCGGGACTAGCAAGGGAGCAGTACTTC.

This chain links TRBV11-2 with TRBJ2-3; tentatively, D is TRBD2 (5 bases). V shed 7 bases and J shed 1 base, with 18 bases lying between them. The germline V gene has CDR1 SGHAT and CDR2 FQNNGV. The CDR3 extends over 16 amino acids. The CDR3 reads CASNVREFPGTDTQYF. The CDR3 bases are TGTGCCAGCAACGTGAGGGAGTTCCCAGGCACAGATACGCAGTATTTT.

This sequence joins TRBV29-1 and TRBJ2-7; D perhaps matches TRBD1 (6 bases). V lost 5 bases, J lost 5 bases, and 19 bases lay in between. This CDR3 spans 14 amino acids. Germline lookup yields CDR1 SQVTM and CDR2 ANQGSEA. CDR3 coding DNA: TGCAGCGTTCGTTCTCGGCAGGGGTACCACGAGCAGTACTTC. It yields the protein CSVRSRQGYHEQYF.

Only a few counts were recorded for this clonotype. J is TRBJ2-1 and V is TRBV12-3 or TRBV12-4; 8 bases agree with TRBD2. CDR3 length equals 16 residues. V was pared by 7 bases and J by 0 bases, with 8 bases of the junction left unmatched. The chain's CDR3 is CASNVPGGSSYNEQFF. The CDR3 nucleotides read TGTGCCAGCAACGTCCCGGGGGGGAGCTCCTACAATGAGCAGTTCTTC.

V usage is TRBV7-9 and J usage is TRBJ2-1, with D possibly TRBD1 on 7 matching bases. Trimming pared 9 bases from V and 6 bases from J, leaving 12 bases between. This CDR3 comprises 12 residues. From germline, CDR1 is SEHNR and CDR2 FQNEAQ (reference sequence). The CDR3 region is CASTQGGNEQFF. CDR3 in DNA: TGTGCCAGTACCCAGGGGGGCAATGAGCAGTTCTTC.

This clonotype was found a few times. The genes are TRBV12-3 or TRBV12-4 and TRBJ2-7; 10 bases are a match to TRBD1. V gave up 7 bases and J gave up 5 bases; unmatched junction bases: 11. The CDR3 contains 15 residues. CDR3 nucleotides: TGTGCCAGCAATACGAAGACAGGGGGCTTCGACGAGCAGTACTTC. Translating gives CASNTKTGGFDEQYF.

The V gene is TRBV29-1, the J gene TRBJ2-5; D might be TRBD1 or TRBD2, each matching 5 bases. Trimming left V 5 bases short and J 3 bases short, with 13 bases between. This CDR3 region has 13 residues. Germline V gene lookup returns CDR1 SQVTM and CDR2 ANQGSEA. CDR3 in amino acids: CSVPGTGKETQYF. DNA for the CDR3: TGCAGCGTTCCCGGGACGGGAAAAGAGACCCAGTACTTC. The full variable domain, completed using reference TRBV29-1 and TRBJ2-5, is SAVISQKPSRDICQRGTSLTIQCQVDSQVTMMFWYRQQPGQSLTLIATANQGSEATYESGFVIDKFPISRPNLTFSTLTVSNMSPEDSSIYLCSVPGTGKETQYFGPGTRLLVL.

This clonotype was detected a few times. The chain employs TRBV7-6 and TRBJ2-5, with D unresolved. This CDR3 is 13 amino acids long. Trimming shortened V by 1 base and J by 5 bases, and 8 bases separated the two germline ends. Looked up from germline, CDR1 is SGHVS and CDR2 is FNYEAQ. The CDR3 region has the DNA TGTGCCAGCAGCTTAGGCCCCGGGGAGACCCAGTACTTC. Protein: CASSLGPGETQYF.

V usage is TRBV6-5 and J usage is TRBJ2-2; D is perhaps TRBD2 (6 bases). In germline, CDR1 is MNHEY, CDR2 SVGAGI. The CDR3 has 15 amino acids. V was cut by 3 bases and J by 1 base, with 9 bases left in between. Here the CDR3 DNA reads TGTGCCAGCAGTTATTTGCGGGGGAACACCGGGGAGCTGTTTTTT. Encoded protein: CASSYLRGNTGELFF.

A few counts support this clonotype. The chain couples TRBV12-3 or TRBV12-4 to TRBJ2-5, with TRBD2 matching 8 bases. The CDR3 length is 15 residues. The V gene end was trimmed by 6 bases and the J gene end by 5 bases; junction bases not matched to a gene: 11. This CDR3 is CASSSARGGGETQYF. The CDR3 DNA is TGTGCCAGCAGCTCTGCCCGGGGGGGAGGGGAGACCCAGTACTTC.

The rearrangement uses TRBV12-3 or TRBV12-4 and TRBJ2-7; unclear D gene. The CDR3 covers 13 residues. V was cut by 1 base and J by 6 bases, with 10 bases left in between. CDR3 sequence: CASSLVAIGEQYF. The CDR3 nucleotides are TGTGCCAGCAGTTTAGTGGCTATTGGCGAGCAGTACTTC.

This clonotype came up many times. V gene TRBV9 combines with J gene TRBJ1-1; TRBD1 is a possible D gene (5 bases). The CDR3 length is 13 residues. The germline CDR1 and CDR2 sequences are SGDLS and YYNGEE. V lost 4 bases, J lost 7 bases, and 14 bases lay in between. CDR3 protein: CASSPWDADEAFF. The CDR3, as DNA: TGTGCCAGCAGCCCCTGGGACGCGGATGAAGCTTTCTTT.

The chain employs TRBV18 and TRBJ1-2; D is possibly TRBD1 (5 bases). The ends were cut back, 3 bases at V and 2 bases at J, with 7 bases in the middle. The germline CDR1 and CDR2 sequences are KGHSH and LQKENI. This CDR3 is built from 13 residues. The CDR3 reads CASSPTENYGYTF. The CDR3 DNA follows: TGTGCCAGCTCACCGACAGAGAACTATGGCTACACCTTC.

The chain has TRBV27 and TRBJ2-6; tentatively, D is TRBD2 (6 bases). Germline V gene data show CDR1 as MNHEY and CDR2 as SMNVEV (reference sequence). The CDR3 spans 16 residues. Trimming cost V 1 base and J 0 bases, with 7 bases left between them. CDR3 sequence reads: CASSLLGGSGANVLTF. Written as DNA, the CDR3 is TGTGCCAGCAGTTTATTGGGGGGCTCTGGGGCCAACGTCCTGACTTTC.

This clonotype was recorded many times. The chain is built from TRBV15 and TRBJ1-5; D is possibly TRBD1 (6 bases). V gave up 5 bases and J gave up 2 bases, with 13 bases separating them. Germline assignment: CDR1 LNHNV and CDR2 YYDKDF (reference sequence). This CDR3 spans 15 amino acids. CDR3 bases: TGTGCCACCAGCGGTTTGGGGGGCGGCAATCAGCCCCAGCATTTT. Protein sequence: CATSGLGGGNQPQHF.

This clonotype has just a few counts. V and J are TRBV12-3 or TRBV12-4 and TRBJ2-3; a possible D gene is TRBD1 (5 bases). The CDR3 runs 18 residues. V was shortened by 1 base and J by 0 bases, with 17 bases between the two germline ends. CDR3: CASSLVGVDSPSTDTQYF. Here the CDR3 DNA reads TGTGCCAGCAGTTTAGTAGGGGTAGATTCACCCAGCACAGATACGCAGTATTTT.

There are a few counts of this clonotype. V is TRBV5-5 and J is TRBJ1-1; 7 bases are a match to TRBD1. CDR3 length: 13 residues. With 4 bases clipped from V and 7 bases from J, the junction kept 7 bases outside the gene matches. CDR1 is SGHKS, CDR2 YYEKEE, per germline (reference sequence). The CDR3 region has the DNA TGTGCCAGCAGCCTCGGCCGGGACAGTGAAGCTTTCTTT. It translates to CASSLGRDSEAFF. The full variable domain, its missing parts supplied by reference TRBV5-5 and TRBJ1-1, is DAGVTQSPTHLIKTRGQQVTLRCSPISGHKSVSWYQQVLGQGPQFIFQYYEKEERGRGNFPDRFSARQFPNYSSELNVNALLLGDSALYLCASSLGRDSEAFFGQGTRLTVV.

The chain recombines TRBV12-3 or TRBV12-4 with TRBJ2-7; 10 bases are shared with TRBD1. V dropped 8 bases and J dropped 6; count of bases not matched to a gene: 10. The CDR3 loop spans 14 amino acids. The CDR3 spells CASRGDRGKGEQYF. In DNA, the CDR3 is TGTGCCAGCCGGGGGGACAGGGGCAAAGGCGAGCAGTACTTC.

This clonotype has just a few counts. The CDR3 reads CASSGRARRSYNEQFF. For the CDR3, the DNA is TGTGCCAGCAGCGGGAGGGCCAGGCGCTCCTACAATGAGCAGTTCTTC. This chain joins TRBV11-1 and TRBJ2-1; TRBD2 matches at 7 bases. The CDR3 loop spans 16 amino acids. V shed 5 bases and J 0 bases; nucleotides not matched to a gene: 7. Germline CDR1 reads SGHAT; CDR2 reads FQDESV (reference sequence).

This clonotype was seen many times. The V call is TRBV18, the J call TRBJ2-5; D perhaps matches TRBD1 (6 bases). The germline V gene has CDR1 KGHSH and CDR2 LQKENI. The V end lost 2 bases, the J end lost 0 bases, and 7 bases lay between the germline ends. The CDR3 sequence is 14 residues long. The CDR3 DNA follows: TGTGCCAGCTCACCATGGACAGACCAAGAGACCCAGTACTTC. It is translated as CASSPWTDQETQYF.

This clonotype was counted between two and nine times. V and J are TRBV20-1 and TRBJ2-5; 7 bases are shared with TRBD1. Germline V gene sequence: CDR1 DFQATT, CDR2 SNEGSKA (reference sequence). J lost 2 bases, V lost 0 bases, and 9 bases had no gene match. The CDR3 spans 16 residues. For the CDR3, the DNA is TGCAGTGCTAGAGATAATGAAGGGACAGAACAAGAGACCCAGTACTTC. This sequence encodes CSARDNEGTEQETQYF.

Sample share makes this clonotype medium-sized. V gene TRBV20-1 combines with J gene TRBJ1-1, with a weak D call TRBD1 (5 bases). Trimming cost V 0 bases and J 3 bases, with 8 bases left between them. The CDR3 has 13 amino acids. Germline loops: CDR1 DFQATT, CDR2 SNEGSKA (reference sequence). CDR3 in amino acids: CSARDLRDTEAFF. The CDR3 DNA follows: TGCAGTGCTAGAGATCTCAGGGACACTGAAGCTTTCTTT.

This clonotype has more than one count but fewer than ten. The chain carries TRBV20-1 and TRBJ1-1, with TRBD1 as a possible D gene (5 bases). The CDR3 loop spans 12 amino acids. Germline-derived CDR1 and CDR2 are DFQATT and SNEGSKA (reference sequence). V was pared by 5 bases and J by 8 bases, with 15 bases between. DNA for the CDR3: TGCAGTGCTCCGGGGGAGGGGATAGAAGCTTTCTTT. This codes for CSAPGEGIEAFF.

This clonotype was seen a few times. DNA for the CDR3: TGTGCCAGCAGCTTGGACCCGCGGAGCTCCTACAATGAGCAGTTCTTC. Translation: CASSLDPRSSYNEQFF. The chain joins TRBV7-2 to TRBJ2-1, with D hard to call. The V gene's germline CDR1 is SGHTA and CDR2 FQGNSA. V lost 3 bases and J 0 bases, leaving 12 bases between the germline ends. The CDR3 has 16 amino acids.

The chain has TRBV9 and TRBJ2-7, with 11 bases fitting TRBD2. The germline V gene encodes CDR1 SGDLS and CDR2 YYNGEE. This CDR3 is built from 15 residues. J lost 4 bases, V lost 3 bases, and 6 bases had no gene match. The CDR3 here is CASSASGLADYEQYF. The CDR3 DNA is TGTGCCAGCAGCGCGTCGGGACTAGCGGATTACGAGCAGTACTTC.

This clonotype has more than one count but fewer than ten. The chain combines TRBV5-5 with TRBJ2-1; 8 bases map to TRBD2. V gave up 7 bases and J gave up 3 bases; unmatched junction bases: 6. This CDR3 contains 14 residues. Looked up from germline, CDR1 is SGHKS and CDR2 is YYEKEE (reference sequence). CDR3 sequence (DNA): TGTGCCAGCCTCGGGGGGGCAAGCTACAATGAGCAGTTCTTC. Encoded protein: CASLGGASYNEQFF.

This clonotype appeared many times. The genes are TRBV20-1 and TRBJ1-1, with D possibly matching TRBD1 (5 bases). This CDR3 comprises 14 residues. CDR1 and CDR2 from the germline V gene are DFQATT and SNEGSKA (reference sequence). Trimming removed 2 bases from V and 6 bases from J, with 16 bases in between. CDR3 nucleotide sequence: TGCAGTGCTAGACAGGGTGTAGATGATGCTGAAGCTTTCTTT. Residues: CSARQGVDDAEAFF.

The chain couples TRBV6-5 to TRBJ2-3, with D possibly being TRBD1 (6 bases). Germline assignment: CDR1 MNHEY and CDR2 SVGAGI. The CDR3 length is 15 residues. V lost 7 bases and J 0 bases, leaving 14 bases between the germline ends. Here the CDR3 DNA reads TGTGCCAGCACTTCAACAGGGCGAAGCACAGATACGCAGTATTTT. Residues: CASTSTGRSTDTQYF.